This is a list of T cell receptor beta chains from one sample in a study of blood T cells in healthy people across ages. A single record per CDR3 protein comes from TCRdb applying MiXCR to the 5' RACE reads. The profile shows approximately 900,000 distinct CDR3 sequences, about 48% of them singletons. The source material was blood. The receptor source for this set is a man younger than 45 in good health. The CDR3 runs from the conserved cysteine through the conserved F or W. Each record gives: J gene, V gene, clone size, D gene, CDR3 DNA, CDR3 protein. A D gene is named only where the DNA matches it firmly. Size values are once, few and many counts, or a class for expanded clones, and some rows have none.

>TRBJ2-1|TRBV7-9|-|TRBD1
TGTGCCAGCAACTACCTGGACAGGGCTGATGAGCAGTTCTTC
CASNYLDRADEQFF
>TRBJ2-7|TRBV27|once|TRBD1
TGTGCCAGCAGTTTATCGGGACAGGGGGCACCCCCCTACGAGCAGTACTTC
CASSLSGQGAPPYEQYF
>TRBJ2-1|TRBV29-1|-|TRBD2
TGCAGCGCGCGGCGGAGCGGGAGAGGGCGTGAGCAGTTCTTC
CSARRSGRGREQFF
>TRBJ2-3|TRBV7-7|-|-
TGTGCTGGCAGCTTAATGGCAAGATCCACAGATACGCAGTATTTT
CAGSLMARSTDTQYF
>TRBJ1-5|TRBV24-1|few|TRBD1
TGTGCCACCAGGGGGACAGCCGGACCCCAGCATTTT
CATRGTAGPQHF
>TRBJ2-1|TRBV11-2|-|-
TGTGCCAGCAGCTCAAACAGGGTACGTTGGTTCTTC
CASSSNRVRWFF
>TRBJ1-4|TRBV4-3|-|TRBD1
TGCGCCAGCAGCCAAAACAGGGGGCGCGGATCGGGTGAAAAACTGTTTTTT
CASSQNRGRGSGEKLFF
>TRBJ1-5|TRBV20-1|-|-
TGCAGTGCTAGAGATGATAGTACGGGGGGTTGGCAGCCCCAGCATTTT
CSARDDSTGGWQPQHF
>TRBJ2-3|TRBV9|-|TRBD2
TGTGCCAGCAGCGACCCCTCGGGCGGGGGGGCCACAGATACGCAGTATTTT
CASSDPSGGGATDTQYF
>TRBJ2-7|TRBV4-3|-|TRBD1
TGCGCCAGCAGCCAAGATAGGACAGGCTCCTACGAGCAGTACTTC
CASSQDRTGSYEQYF
>TRBJ1-4|TRBV6-5|-|-
TGTGCCAGCAGTTACGGCCCTACTGGGGAAAAACTGTTTTTT
CASSYGPTGEKLFF
>TRBJ2-1|TRBV7-2|few|-
TGTGCCAGCAGCCCATTACAGAGAAGCTCCTACAATGAGCAGTTCTTC
CASSPLQRSSYNEQFF
>TRBJ2-4|TRBV7-2|-|TRBD2
TGTGCCAGCAGCTCTTCGGGGGGGGCTGAGGAGCAGTACTTC
CASSSSGGAEEQYF
>TRBJ1-1|TRBV7-8|-|-
TGTGCCAGCAGCTTAGTTGGGAGGGCCGCTGAAGCTTTCTTT
CASSLVGRAAEAFF
>TRBJ2-7|TRBV7-2|-|-
TGTGCCAGCACAACCGGGACACAATTTTCCTACGAGCAGTACTTC
CASTTGTQFSYEQYF
>TRBJ1-2|TRBV6-1|few|-
TGTGCCAGCAGTGTTAGGGGTGCGGACTATGGCTACACCTTC
CASSVRGADYGYTF
>TRBJ2-5|TRBV5-6|-|-
TGTGCCTCCTCAAGTTACGGACAGACTTTCCAAGAGACCCAGTACTTC
CASSSYGQTFQETQYF
>TRBJ1-1|TRBV3-1|once|TRBD1
TGTGCCAGCACCCCAGGGGGCCTTTTGGTCCATACTGAAGCTTTCTTT
CASTPGGLLVHTEAFF
>TRBJ2-1|TRBV6-5|-|-
TGTGCCAGCAGCCAAAACGGGGTATCTTCCTACAATGAGCAGTTCTTC
CASSQNGVSSYNEQFF
>TRBJ2-7|TRBV6-1|-|TRBD2
TGTGCCAGCACCGGGACTAAGTTGTTCTACGAGCAGTACTTC
CASTGTKLFYEQYF
>TRBJ1-2|TRBV20-1|-|-
TGCAGTGCTAGAAACAGGAAGAACTATGGCTACACCTTC
CSARNRKNYGYTF
>TRBJ2-3|TRBV7-2|-|-
TGTGCCAGCAGCCAAGGGGGGCTGGGCACAGATACGCAGTATTTT
CASSQGGLGTDTQYF
>TRBJ1-2|TRBV6-2/TRBV6-3|few|-
TGTGCCAGCAGTCATCCCGACAGATATCTATATGGCTACACCTTC
CASSHPDRYLYGYTF
>TRBJ1-4|TRBV2|-|-
TGTGCCAGCAGTGAATTCGGACAGCCTGTGGAAAAACTGTTTTTT
CASSEFGQPVEKLFF
>TRBJ1-2|TRBV5-1|-|-
TGCACCAGCAGGTTTGGGGGGCTTACAGATGGCTACACCTTC
CTSRFGGLTDGYTF
>TRBJ2-5|TRBV5-6|-|-
TGTGCCAGCAGCTACCCAACAGGGGAGGGAGAGACCCAGTACTTC
CASSYPTGEGETQYF
>TRBJ1-2|TRBV7-9|-|-
TGTGCCAGCAGCTCGGGAGGGGGACAATACACCTTC
CASSSGGGQYTF
>TRBJ1-4|TRBV7-2|-|TRBD1
TGTGCCAGCAGCTCCACGACAGGGTCTAATGAAAAACTGTTTTTT
CASSSTTGSNEKLFF
>TRBJ2-3|TRBV4-1|-|TRBD2
TGCGCCAGCAGCCAAGACCCTAGCGGTAACCCCGCGGATACGCAGTATTTT
CASSQDPSGNPADTQYF
>TRBJ2-3|TRBV6-4|-|TRBD2
TGTGCCAGCAGTCCTAGCGGGGGGGTTAAAGATACGCAGTATTTT
CASSPSGGVKDTQYF
>TRBJ2-1|TRBV29-1|-|-
TGCAGCGCCCCCCGGGGGCATGGTGAGCAGTTCTTC
CSAPRGHGEQFF
>TRBJ2-1|TRBV27|-|TRBD1
TGTGCCAGCAGAAGGAAGTTTGGACAGGGAGGAAATGAGCAGTTCTTC
CASRRKFGQGGNEQFF
>TRBJ2-1|TRBV12-3/TRBV12-4|-|TRBD1
TGTGCCAGCCTAAGGACAGGGGAAACTGAGCAGTTCTTC
CASLRTGETEQFF
>TRBJ2-1|TRBV4-1|-|TRBD1
TGCGCCAGCAGCCCTCCGGACAGGGTTAATGAGCAGTTCTTC
CASSPPDRVNEQFF
>TRBJ1-2|TRBV20-1|few|-
TGCAGTGGGATCGGCAGGGAGGAATATGGCTACACCTTC
CSGIGREEYGYTF
>TRBJ2-3|TRBV7-2|-|-
TGTGCCAGCAGCTTACGGATGAGCACAGATACGCAGTATTTT
CASSLRMSTDTQYF
>TRBJ2-7|TRBV5-1|-|TRBD2
TGCGCCAGCAGCTTGGTGGCATCGAGCGGGACTTTCTACGAGCAGTACTTC
CASSLVASSGTFYEQYF
>TRBJ2-4|TRBV5-1|many|TRBD1
TGCGCCAGCAGCTCTCGGACAGGGGGAAACATTCAGTACTTC
CASSSRTGGNIQYF
>TRBJ2-3|TRBV2|-|TRBD2
TGTGCCAGCAGTGAACACGGGGGGACGACAGATACGCAGTATTTT
CASSEHGGTTDTQYF
>TRBJ2-3|TRBV27|-|-
TGTGCCAGCAGTTCATACCCTCCGTTCACAGATACGCAGTATTTT
CASSSYPPFTDTQYF
>TRBJ1-4|TRBV12-3/TRBV12-4|few|-
TGTGCCAGCAGCCCCGGTACAACAACTAATGAAAAACTGTTTTTT
CASSPGTTTNEKLFF
>TRBJ2-7|TRBV28|few|-
TGTGCCAGCAGTCCAACAGACAGGCCGCTGTCCTACGAGCAGTACTTC
CASSPTDRPLSYEQYF